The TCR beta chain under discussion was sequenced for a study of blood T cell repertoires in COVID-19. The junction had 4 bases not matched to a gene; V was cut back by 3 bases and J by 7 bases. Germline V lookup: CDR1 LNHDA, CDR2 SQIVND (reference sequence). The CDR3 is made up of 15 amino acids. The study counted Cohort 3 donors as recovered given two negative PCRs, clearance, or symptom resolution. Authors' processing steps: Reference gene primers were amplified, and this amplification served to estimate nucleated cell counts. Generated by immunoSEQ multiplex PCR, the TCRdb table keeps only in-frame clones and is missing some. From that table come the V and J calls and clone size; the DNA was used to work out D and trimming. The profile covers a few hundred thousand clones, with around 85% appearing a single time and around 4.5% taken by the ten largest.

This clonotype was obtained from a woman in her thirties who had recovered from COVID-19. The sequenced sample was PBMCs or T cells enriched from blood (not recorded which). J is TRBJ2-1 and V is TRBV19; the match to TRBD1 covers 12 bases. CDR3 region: CASSMGTGGGNEQFF. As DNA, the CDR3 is TGTGCCAGTAGTATGGGGACAGGGGGCGGAAATGAGCAGTTCTTC.